The clone carrying this T cell receptor beta chain turned up a few times. These data come from a study of blood T cell repertoires in COVID-19. Under the authors' procedure: Using reference gene primer amplification, nucleated cell counts were estimated. Some clones are missing from TCRdb's copy, which holds only in-frame ones; the method was immunoSEQ multiplex PCR. V, J and clone size were drawn from that table, and D and trimming were deduced from the DNA. The sample has hundreds of thousands of clones; approximately 90% are singletons. The CDR3 is 14 amino acids. The V end lost 4 bases, the J end lost 1 base, and 9 bases lay between the germline ends. In germline, CDR1 is SGHNT, CDR2 YYREEE (reference sequence).

Sequenced material: PBMCs or T cells enriched from blood (not recorded which). This TCR was recovered from a woman in her thirties with acute COVID-19. This chain uses TRBV5-4 with TRBJ1-3; TRBD1 is a possible D gene (5 bases). Here the CDR3 reads CASSDQGSGNTIYF. CDR3 nucleotides: TGTGCCAGCAGCGATCAGGGATCTGGAAACACCATATATTTT.